These 13 T cell receptor beta chains were sequenced from one sample in a study of cytomegalovirus exposure and HLA in healthy donors. The PCR had 60 Vbeta and 13 Jbeta primers. Sequencing was performed with immunoSEQ multiplex PCR; in TCRdb, only in-frame clones are kept and a portion is missing. The data hold about 190,000 clones, with roughly 77% observed a single time. Sample: PBMCs. These receptors all come from a woman in her forties or fifties in good health and CMV-seronegative.

The genes are TRBV6-5 and TRBJ2-7; 12 nucleotides agree with TRBD2. CDR1 MNHEY and CDR2 SVGAGI come from the germline V gene. The CDR3 is 14 residues long. V lost 6 bases, J lost 3 bases, and 3 bases stayed unmatched. The CDR3 nucleotides read TGTGCCAGCAGCGTGACTAGCGGGAGCTACGAGCAGTACTTC. The encoded protein is CASSVTSGSYEQYF.

This sequence joins TRBV7-2 and TRBJ2-5; the D gene is possibly TRBD2 (6 bases). Germline lookup yields CDR1 SGHTA and CDR2 FQGNSA. This CDR3 is built from 15 residues. Trimming removed 5 bases from V and 5 bases from J, with 18 bases in between. This chain's CDR3 is CASSQTGSWGETQYF. The CDR3 nucleotides read TGTGCCAGCAGCCAGACCGGGAGTTGGGGCGAGACCCAGTACTTC.

This sequence joins TRBV4-1 and TRBJ2-7, with TRBD2 identical over 12 bases. The junction had 11 bases not matched to a gene; V was cut back by 5 bases and J by 3 bases. The CDR3 spans 17 residues. The germline V gene has CDR1 MGHRA and CDR2 YSYEKL. CDR3 amino acids: CASSESVTSGRVYEQYF. DNA of the CDR3: TGCGCCAGCAGCGAATCGGTGACTAGCGGGAGAGTCTACGAGCAGTACTTC.

V gene TRBV7-3 combines with J gene TRBJ2-1; 8 nucleotides agree with TRBD2. Trimming removed 5 bases from V and 3 bases from J; junction bases left unmatched: 3. The CDR3 is 14 residues long. Looked up from germline, CDR1 is SGHTA and CDR2 is FQGTGA. The CDR3 region has the DNA TGTGCCAGCAGCCGCAGCGGGAGCTACAATGAGCAGTTCTTC. Its translation is CASSRSGSYNEQFF.

This clone was seen only a few times. V is TRBV6-5 and J is TRBJ1-1; no reliable D call. The CDR3 extends over 14 amino acids. CDR1 is MNHEY and CDR2 is SVGAGI in the germline V gene. V lost 2 bases and J lost 1, with 8 bases in between. CDR3 residues: CASSYQDKNTEAFF. CDR3 nucleotides: TGTGCCAGCAGTTACCAGGATAAGAACACTGAAGCTTTCTTT.

V and J are TRBV7-6 and TRBJ2-5, with 7 bases fitting TRBD1. The J call could be wrong; TRBJ2-7 is a better fit for the DNA end. The CDR3 sequence is 14 residues long. CDR1 and CDR2 from the germline V gene are SGHVS and FNYEAQ. The CDR3 is CASSLGDSAYEQYF. Here the CDR3 DNA reads TGTGCCAGCAGCTTGGGGGACAGTGCCTACGAGCAGTACTTC.

The chain links TRBV5-1 to TRBJ2-1, with a tentative D call TRBD1 (5 bases). Looked up from germline, CDR1 is SGHRS and CDR2 is YFSETQ. V gave up 1 base and J gave up 7 bases, with 9 bases separating them. This CDR3 region has 13 residues. The CDR3 is CASSLPGNNEQFF. DNA of the CDR3: TGCGCCAGCAGCTTGCCAGGGAATAATGAGCAGTTCTTC.

V gene TRBV7-2 combines with J gene TRBJ1-5, with a weak D call TRBD1 (5 bases). Germline values: CDR1 SGHTA, CDR2 FQGNSA. Trimming cost V 2 bases and J 2 bases, with 10 bases left between them. This CDR3 region has 15 residues. The CDR3 reads CASSLTQGRNQPQHF. CDR3 nucleotide sequence: TGTGCCAGCAGCTTAACCCAGGGCCGCAATCAGCCCCAGCATTTT.

The rearrangement joins TRBV5-1 to TRBJ1-1; 11 positions agree with TRBD1. Germline loops: CDR1 SGHRS, CDR2 YFSETQ. Trimming took 1 base from V and 11 from J; bases not matched to a gene: 10. The CDR3 runs to 15 residues. The CDR3 sequence: CASSLPGQGVSGAFF. In DNA form, the CDR3 reads TGCGCCAGCAGCTTGCCGGGACAGGGGGTGAGTGGGGCTTTCTTT.

The chain couples TRBV5-1 to TRBJ1-1; D is ambiguous. CDR3 length: 13 residues. Per the germline V gene, CDR1 is SGHRS and CDR2 is YFSETQ. V was shortened by 4 bases and J by 10 bases, with 17 bases between the two germline ends. The CDR3 protein is CASSPSANLGAFF. DNA for the CDR3: TGCGCCAGCAGCCCGAGCGCGAACCTAGGAGCTTTCTTT.

This rearrangement joins TRBV29-1 to TRBJ1-4, with 7 bases matching TRBD1. CDR3 length: 13 residues. Germline CDR1 reads SQVTM; CDR2 reads ANQGSEA. Losses at the gene ends were 7 bases for V and 11 bases for J; bases not matched to a gene: 13. The CDR3 DNA reads as TGCAGCGCCCGGACAGGTCGGTGGGGGAAACTGTTTTTT. Translated, it gives CSARTGRWGKLFF. Variable domain in full (rest from reference TRBV29-1 and TRBJ1-4): SAVISQKPSRDICQRGTSLTIQCQVDSQVTMMFWYRQQPGQSLTLIATANQGSEATYESGFVIDKFPISRPNLTFSTLTVSNMSPEDSSIYLCSARTGRWGKLFFGSGTQLSVL.

This clone was seen only a few times. The CDR3 DNA reads as TGTGCCAGCAGCAAAGGGGGAATTGAAGCTTTCTTT. Protein: CASSKGGIEAFF. The chain is built from TRBV11-1 and TRBJ1-1, with D tentatively TRBD1 (6 bases). This CDR3 has 12 amino acids. The V end lost 5 bases, the J end lost 7 bases, and 11 bases lay between the germline ends. CDR1 is SGHAT, CDR2 FQDESV, per germline (reference sequence).

This sequence joins TRBV11-3 and TRBJ2-5; D possibly corresponds to TRBD2 (5 bases). Trimming took off 5 bases at V and 1 base at J, with 11 bases between the two ends. Germline assignment: CDR1 SGHNT and CDR2 YENEEA. This CDR3 region has 14 residues. The CDR3 reads CASSPTRGQETQYF. The DNA of the CDR3 is TGTGCCAGCAGCCCAACTCGGGGCCAAGAGACCCAGTACTTC. The full variable domain, its missing parts supplied by reference TRBV11-3 and TRBJ2-5, is EAGVVQSPRYKIIEKKQPVAFWCNPISGHNTLYWYLQNLGQGPELLIRYENEEAVDDSQLPKDRFSAERLKGVDSTLKIQPAELGDSAVYLCASSPTRGQETQYFGPGTRLLVL.